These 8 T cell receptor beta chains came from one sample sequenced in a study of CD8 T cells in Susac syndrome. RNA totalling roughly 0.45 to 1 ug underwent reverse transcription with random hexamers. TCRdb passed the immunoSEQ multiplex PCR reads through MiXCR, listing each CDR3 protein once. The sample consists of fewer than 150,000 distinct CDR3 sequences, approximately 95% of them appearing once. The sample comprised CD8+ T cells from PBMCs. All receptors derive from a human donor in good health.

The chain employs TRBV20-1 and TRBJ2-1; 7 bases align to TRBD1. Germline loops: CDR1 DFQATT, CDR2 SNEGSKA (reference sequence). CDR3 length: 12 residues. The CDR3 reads CRSGTEDGEQFF. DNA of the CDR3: TGCAGGTCCGGGACAGAAGACGGGGAGCAGTTCTTC.

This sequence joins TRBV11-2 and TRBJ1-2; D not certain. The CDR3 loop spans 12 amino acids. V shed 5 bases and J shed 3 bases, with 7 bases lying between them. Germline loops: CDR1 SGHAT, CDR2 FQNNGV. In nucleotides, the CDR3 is TGTGCCAGCAGCCCGGACCACTATGGCTACACCTTC. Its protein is CASSPDHYGYTF.

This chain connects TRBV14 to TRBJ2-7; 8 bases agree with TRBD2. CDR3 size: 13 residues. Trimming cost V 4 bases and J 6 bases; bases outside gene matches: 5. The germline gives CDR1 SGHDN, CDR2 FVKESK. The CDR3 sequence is CASSRTGGSEQYF. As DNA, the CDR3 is TGTGCCAGCAGCCGAACGGGAGGGAGCGAGCAGTACTTC.

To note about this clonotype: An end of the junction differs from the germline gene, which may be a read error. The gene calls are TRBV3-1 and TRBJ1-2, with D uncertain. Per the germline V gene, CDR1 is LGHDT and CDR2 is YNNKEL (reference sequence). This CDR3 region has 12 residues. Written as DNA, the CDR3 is TGTGCCAGCAGCCAAGTTCAGGCCGGGATCTTCTTC. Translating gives CASSQVQAGIFF.

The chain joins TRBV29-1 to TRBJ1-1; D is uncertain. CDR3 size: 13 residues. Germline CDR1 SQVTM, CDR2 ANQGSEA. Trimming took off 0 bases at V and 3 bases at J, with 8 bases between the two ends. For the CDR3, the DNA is TGCAGCGTTGAAGACGGCGCCTACACTGAAGCTTTCTTT. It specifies CSVEDGAYTEAFF.

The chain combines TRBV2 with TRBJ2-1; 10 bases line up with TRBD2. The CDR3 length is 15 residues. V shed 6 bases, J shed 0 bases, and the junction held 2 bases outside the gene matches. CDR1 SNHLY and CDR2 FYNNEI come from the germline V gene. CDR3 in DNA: TGTGCCAGCAGGGCTAGCGGGAGCTCCTACAATGAGCAGTTCTTC. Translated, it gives CASRASGSSYNEQFF.

CDR3 in amino acids: CASSPDSHAAEQYF. In nucleotides, the CDR3 is TGTGCCAGCAGCCCAGACAGCCATGCGGCCGAGCAGTACTTC. This chain connects TRBV3-1 to TRBJ2-7; D may be TRBD1 (5 bases). Germline values: CDR1 LGHDT, CDR2 YNNKEL (reference sequence). The CDR3 is made up of 14 amino acids. The V and J ends lost 4 bases and 6 bases respectively, with 16 bases between them.

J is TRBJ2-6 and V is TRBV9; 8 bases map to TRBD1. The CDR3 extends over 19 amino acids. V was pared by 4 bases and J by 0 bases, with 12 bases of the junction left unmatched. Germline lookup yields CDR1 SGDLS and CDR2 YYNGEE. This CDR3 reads CASSPFRGPVISGANVLTF. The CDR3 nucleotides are TGTGCCAGCAGCCCCTTCAGGGGGCCCGTTATCTCTGGGGCCAACGTCCTGACTTTC.